This T cell receptor (beta chain) was observed in a study of shared clonotypes between healthy human individuals. The study, taken as a whole, reports: Relative to memory subsets, naive subsets generally showed larger estimated richness.

This CDR3 spans 11 amino acids. Looked up from germline, CDR1 is KGHSH and CDR2 is LQKENI. V gave up 5 bases and J gave up 7 bases, with 9 bases separating them. Regarding this clone: The antigen is undetermined.

In the original analysis: Filtering differed because ImmunoSEQ produced junction-only sequences that carried no quality scores. The method was immunoSEQ multiplex PCR; TCRdb's version includes in-frame clones alone and lacks a portion of them. V and J calls and clone size follow that table, whereas D and trimming were derived from the DNA. Counted here are roughly 760,000 clones, around 67% occurring once; the ten biggest clones make up approximately 1.8%. The chain is built from TRBV18 and TRBJ2-7; tentatively, D is TRBD2 (6 bases). Material for sequencing was memory CD4+ T cells sorted from blood. The subset denotes: CD45RA-negative fraction. The clonotype originates from a woman aged 25 to 39 in good health. CDR3 sequence (DNA): TGTGCCAGCTCATGGGAGGTAGAGCAGTACTTC. Protein sequence: CASSWEVEQYF.